One sample yielded the 26 T cell receptor beta chains listed below, sequenced in a study of CD8+ T cells in alopecia areata. Sequencing relied on a cDNA template that was reverse transcribed from extracted RNA. Produced via immunoSEQ multiplex PCR; TCRdb's table is partial and in-frame only. The sample has roughly 200,000 clones, under 40% seen once. As for treatment: oral pan-JAK inhibitor, 5-10 mg twice daily. Sequencing used CD4+ T cells sorted from blood, obtained between weeks 30 and 35, from a patient treated with tofacitinib. Every receptor here comes from a human donor with alopecia areata.

V and J are TRBV30 and TRBJ2-7, with D unresolved. CDR1 GTSNPN and CDR2 SVGIG come from the germline V gene (reference sequence). This CDR3 comprises 16 residues. V shed 0 bases and J shed 0 bases, with 15 bases lying between them. The CDR3 loop is CAWSVSSYAFSYEQYF. CDR3 coding DNA: TGTGCCTGGAGTGTATCGTCCTACGCGTTCTCCTACGAGCAGTACTTC.

The chain has TRBV19 and TRBJ2-4; a weak D match, TRBD2 (5 bases). Germline V lookup: CDR1 LNHDA, CDR2 SQIVND (reference sequence). V lost 3 bases, J lost 8 bases, and 20 bases lay in between. The CDR3 is made up of 16 amino acids. The CDR3 DNA reads TGTGCCAGTAGTATCCGTGAGGGTAGGAGATTGGACATTCAGTACTTC. Amino acid sequence: CASSIREGRRLDIQYF.

This clone was seen a handful of times. V gene TRBV5-6 combines with J gene TRBJ2-3; D gene uncertain. The germline V and J ends were trimmed by 4 bases and 4 bases, with 13 bases remaining between them. The CDR3 spans 14 residues. Germline V gives CDR1 SGHDT, CDR2 YYEEEE. The DNA of the CDR3 is TGTGCCAGCAGCCTAAGGGATAAAGCAGATACGCAGTATTTT. This sequence encodes CASSLRDKADTQYF.

The chain links TRBV10-2 to TRBJ2-1; D is uncertain. Germline V CDR1 and CDR2: WSHSY, SAAADI. This CDR3 region has 12 residues. Trimming left V 2 bases short and J 11 bases short, with 10 bases between. The CDR3 DNA reads TGCGCCAGCAGTGAGCTGGCAGGTCAGCAGTTCTTC. It codes for CASSELAGQQFF.

Only a few counts were recorded for this clone. The J gene is TRBJ1-5, the V gene TRBV19; D might be TRBD1 (6 bases). The CDR3 consists of 18 residues. Germline-derived CDR1 and CDR2 are LNHDA and SQIVND (reference sequence). Trimming cost V 2 bases and J 0 bases, with 17 bases left between them. The CDR3 DNA reads TGTGCCAGTAGTATAATTAAAGGACAGCCGAATAGCAATCAGCCCCAGCATTTT. Its translation is CASSIIKGQPNSNQPQHF.

This clone has a handful of counts. The chain carries TRBV18 and TRBJ2-5, with 7 bases that match TRBD1. The germline V gene has CDR1 KGHSH and CDR2 LQKENI. The V gene end was trimmed by 4 bases and the J gene end by 2 bases; junction bases not matched to a gene: 1. This CDR3 contains 13 residues. CDR3 in amino acids: CASSQQGQETQYF. The CDR3 nucleotides read TGTGCCAGCTCACAACAGGGGCAAGAGACCCAGTACTTC.

The chain links TRBV7-2 to TRBJ2-1; D might be TRBD2 (6 bases). Germline lookup yields CDR1 SGHTA and CDR2 FQGNSA. V lost 4 bases and J lost 5, with 18 bases in between. CDR3 length: 16 amino acids. The CDR3 DNA reads TGTGCCAGCAGCTCTTCTCGGGCTAGCGTACACAATGAGCAGTTCTTC. Its protein product is CASSSSRASVHNEQFF.

This clone has only a few counts. The V call is TRBV6-5, the J call TRBJ1-1, with D possibly TRBD1 on 6 matching bases. The CDR3 loop spans 13 amino acids. CDR1 is MNHEY and CDR2 is SVGAGI in the germline V gene. Trimming took off 6 bases at V and 0 bases at J, with 8 bases between the two ends. The CDR3 protein is CASRGQLNTEAFF. The CDR3 region has the DNA TGTGCCAGCAGAGGACAGCTGAACACTGAAGCTTTCTTT.

The chain couples TRBV6-5 to TRBJ1-2; 10 positions agree with TRBD1. The germline CDR1 and CDR2 sequences are MNHEY and SVGAGI. V gave up 7 bases and J gave up 5 bases; unmatched junction bases: 7. CDR3 length equals 14 residues. CDR3 loop: CASTPDRGLYGYTF. In DNA, the CDR3 is TGTGCCAGCACCCCCGACAGGGGGCTTTATGGCTACACCTTC.

The chain is built from TRBV6-5 and TRBJ1-1; no clear D. The CDR3 totals 14 residues. Trimming took off 5 bases at V and 4 bases at J, with 14 bases between the two ends. CDR1 MNHEY and CDR2 SVGAGI come from the germline V gene. In nucleotides, the CDR3 is TGTGCCAGCAGTCCTTCGGGGTACGGCACTGAAGCTTTCTTT. Residues: CASSPSGYGTEAFF.

In nucleotides, the CDR3 is TGCAGCGTTGGCGGCCGGACAGGGAGTGCCCTTAGCTACACCTTC. Protein sequence: CSVGGRTGSALSYTF. The chain is built from TRBV29-1 and TRBJ1-2, with TRBD1 matching 8 bases. The germline V gene encodes CDR1 SQVTM and CDR2 ANQGSEA. J lost 9 bases, V lost 4 bases, and 16 bases had no gene match. This CDR3 spans 15 amino acids.

This clone was recorded a few times. The chain joins TRBV27 to TRBJ2-3; possible D gene TRBD2, 5 bases. Trimming left V 6 bases short and J 4 bases short, with 14 bases between. CDR3 size: 14 residues. CDR1 and CDR2 from the germline V gene are MNHEY and SMNVEV (reference sequence). CDR3 sequence (DNA): TGTGCCAGCAGGAGAGTGGGAGCGGCAGATACGCAGTATTTT. Translating it yields CASRRVGAADTQYF.

This chain uses TRBV5-1 with TRBJ2-1; tentative D call: TRBD2 (6 bases). The CDR3 length is 16 residues. Germline-derived CDR1 and CDR2 are SGHRS and YFSETQ. Trimming shortened V by 3 bases and J by 0 bases, and 13 bases separated the two germline ends. The CDR3 loop reads CASSSLAGSSYNEQFF. CDR3 nucleotide sequence: TGCGCCAGCAGCTCCCTGGCGGGGAGCTCCTACAATGAGCAGTTCTTC.

The rearrangement joins TRBV25-1 to TRBJ2-7; D is unclear. With 4 bases removed from V and 0 bases from J, the gap between germline ends came to 10 bases. CDR1 and CDR2 from the germline V gene are MGHDK and SYGVNS. The CDR3 totals 14 residues. Here the CDR3 reads CASSGSQYSYEQYF. In DNA, the CDR3 is TGTGCCAGCAGTGGTAGCCAGTACTCCTACGAGCAGTACTTC.

This clone was detected only a few times. The chain combines TRBV14 with TRBJ1-3, with 8 bases that match TRBD1. The CDR3 consists of 15 residues. J lost 1 base, V lost 4 bases, and 3 bases had no gene match. CDR1 and CDR2 from the germline V gene are SGHDN and FVKESK. CDR3 in DNA: TGTGCCAGCAGCCGAGACAGGGGATCTGGAAACACCATATATTTT. Translating it yields CASSRDRGSGNTIYF.

This clone was seen a few times. In DNA, the CDR3 is TGTGCCTTGGACCATTCAGGCCGAGCTAACTATGGCTACACCTTC. Its translation: CALDHSGRANYGYTF. The chain is built from TRBV30 and TRBJ1-2; D call uncertain. This CDR3 contains 15 residues. The germline CDR1 and CDR2 sequences are GTSNPN and SVGIG (reference sequence). Between the trimmed V and J ends, which lost 7 bases and 0 bases, there was a span of 18 bases.

This chain links TRBV6-5 with TRBJ2-7; 7 bases align to TRBD1. Germline V gene sequence: CDR1 MNHEY, CDR2 SVGAGI. The CDR3 is 15 residues long. J gave up 9 bases and V 6 bases, and 17 bases lay outside the gene matches. Here the CDR3 reads CASRPGDRVLRGQYF. The DNA for the CDR3 is TGTGCCAGCAGACCCGGTGACAGGGTCCTACGAGGGCAGTACTTC.

The genes are TRBV7-9 and TRBJ2-7; possibly TRBD1 for D (5 bases). Germline values: CDR1 SEHNR, CDR2 FQNEAQ (reference sequence). There are 15 residues in the CDR3. V was clipped by 5 bases and J by 0 bases, with 14 bases between them. The CDR3 here is CASSQTDLLSYEQYF. Written as DNA, the CDR3 is TGTGCCAGCAGCCAGACAGACCTTCTCTCCTACGAGCAGTACTTC.

This clone showed up just a few times. The V call is TRBV6-5, the J call TRBJ2-7; 7 bases match TRBD1. After removal of 5 bases from V and 2 bases from J, the junction contained 9 bases not matched to a gene. CDR3 length: 15 amino acids. The germline gives CDR1 MNHEY, CDR2 SVGAGI. CDR3 region: CASSPGTAYTYEQYF. The CDR3 region has the DNA TGTGCCAGCAGTCCCGGGACAGCTTATACCTACGAGCAGTACTTC.

The chain links TRBV9 to TRBJ2-5; TRBD2 matches at 11 bases. Trimming took 4 bases from V and 7 from J; bases not matched to a gene: 9. The CDR3 sequence is 15 residues long. Germline V lookup: CDR1 SGDLS, CDR2 YYNGEE. The CDR3 sequence: CASSISGRAEGTQYF. In nucleotides, the CDR3 is TGTGCCAGCAGCATTAGCGGGAGGGCCGAGGGGACCCAGTACTTC.

The chain links TRBV4-2 to TRBJ2-1; 10 bases map to TRBD2. The V gene end was trimmed by 0 bases and the J gene end by 0 bases; junction bases not matched to a gene: 14. The germline V gene encodes CDR1 LGHNA and CDR2 YNFKEQ. This CDR3 contains 21 residues. CDR3 protein: CASSQEIVVAGGRYSYNEQFF. CDR3 sequence (DNA): TGTGCCAGCAGCCAAGAGATAGTGGTAGCGGGAGGACGTTACTCCTACAATGAGCAGTTCTTC.

CDR3 loop: CASRTGWNTEAFF. CDR3 bases: TGTGCCAGCCGCACAGGGTGGAACACTGAAGCTTTCTTT. The chain combines TRBV6-4 with TRBJ1-1, with a weak D call TRBD1 (6 bases). Trimming pared 8 bases from V and 1 base from J, leaving 11 bases between. From germline, CDR1 is MRHNA and CDR2 SNTAGT. The CDR3 runs 13 residues.

The V call is TRBV9, the J call TRBJ1-1, with no clear D. This CDR3 is built from 13 residues. CDR1 and CDR2 from the germline V gene are SGDLS and YYNGEE. Trimming shortened V by 0 bases and J by 11 bases, and 14 bases separated the two germline ends. CDR3 nucleotides: TGTGCCAGCAGCGTAGGAGGGAACGGGGAGGCTTTCTTT. It is translated as CASSVGGNGEAFF.

Only a few counts were recorded for this clone. The chain combines TRBV9 with TRBJ1-1, with 9 bases identical to TRBD1. The CDR3 has 14 residues. From germline, CDR1 is SGDLS and CDR2 YYNGEE. V was pared by 4 bases and J by 8 bases, with 9 bases of the junction left unmatched. CDR3 bases: TGTGCCAGCAGCAACAACCCGGGACAGGGCGAAGCTTTCTTT. It encodes CASSNNPGQGEAFF.

In its sample, this clone was seen once. The genes are TRBV2 and TRBJ1-1, with 7 bases matching TRBD1. With V trimmed by 4 bases and J by 5 bases, 7 bases remained unmatched. Germline CDR1 SNHLY, CDR2 FYNNEI. The CDR3 totals 14 residues. CDR3 loop: CASSVKGAVTEAFF. DNA for the CDR3: TGTGCCAGCAGTGTGAAGGGGGCGGTAACTGAAGCTTTCTTT.

The rearrangement links TRBV19 to TRBJ2-1; D might be TRBD1 (5 bases). In germline, CDR1 is LNHDA, CDR2 SQIVND (reference sequence). Trimming took off 1 base at V and 7 bases at J, with 11 bases between the two ends. The length of the CDR3 is 14 residues. DNA for the CDR3: TGTGCCAGTAGTATAGGGCAGGGTAGGAATGAGCAGTTCTTC. It yields the protein CASSIGQGRNEQFF.